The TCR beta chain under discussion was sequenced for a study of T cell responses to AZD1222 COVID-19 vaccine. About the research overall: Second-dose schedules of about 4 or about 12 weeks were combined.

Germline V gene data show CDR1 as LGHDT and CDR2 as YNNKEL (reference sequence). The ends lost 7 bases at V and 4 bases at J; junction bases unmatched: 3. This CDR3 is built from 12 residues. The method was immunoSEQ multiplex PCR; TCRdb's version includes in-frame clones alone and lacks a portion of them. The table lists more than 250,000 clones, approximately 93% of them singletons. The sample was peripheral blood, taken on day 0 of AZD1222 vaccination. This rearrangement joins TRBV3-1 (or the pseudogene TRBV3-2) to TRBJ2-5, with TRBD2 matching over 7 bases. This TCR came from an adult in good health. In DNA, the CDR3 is TGTGCCAGCACCCGCGGGGGAGAGACCCAGTACTTC. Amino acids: CASTRGGETQYF.